The 9 T cell receptor beta chains in this list originate from one sample, sequenced in a study of T cell repertoires in aging, cancer and after chemotherapy. TRB rearrangements spanning V, D and J were amplified using mixed TRB-A/B primers. TCRdb ran MiXCR on the multiplex PCR reads and lists one entry per CDR3 protein. This sample has approximately 3,000 distinct CDR3 sequences; approximately 23% occur once, and the top ten carry over 10%. TCR beta rearrangements were amplified from peripheral blood genomic DNA. The material sequenced was blood. These receptors originate from a human donor with a solid tumor.

This clonotype was picked up one time. The rearrangement joins TRBV19 to TRBJ2-3; TRBD2 matches 9 bases. The CDR3 is 16 amino acids. Trimming removed 3 bases from V and 0 bases from J; junction bases left unmatched: 4. Germline V CDR1 and CDR2: LNHDA, SQIVND (reference sequence). The CDR3 nucleotides are TGTGCCAGTAGTATGGGGCGGGAGGGTAGCACAGATACGCAGTATTTT. Encoded protein: CASSMGREGSTDTQYF.

The rearrangement joins TRBV7-2 to TRBJ2-2, with D possibly being TRBD1 (5 bases). V lost 3 bases and J 1 base, leaving 9 bases between the germline ends. This CDR3 has 15 residues. Looked up from germline, CDR1 is SGHTA and CDR2 is FQGNSA. CDR3 DNA: TGTGCCAGCAGCTTCCGGCAGGGGAACACCGGGGAGCTGTTTTTT. The encoded protein is CASSFRQGNTGELFF.

Of note for this clonotype: Given a much more abundant clone one base away, this may be a read error. The V gene is TRBV18, the J gene TRBJ1-4; a possible D gene is TRBD1 (6 bases). The CDR3 extends over 15 amino acids. Germline assignment: CDR1 KGHSH and CDR2 LQKENI. The CDR3 region has the DNA TGTGACAGCTCACCCCTGACAGGTGTCGGTGAAAAACTGTTTTTT. The encoded protein is CDSSPLTGVGEKLFF.

This clonotype was observed a few times. This rearrangement joins TRBV20-1 to TRBJ1-3; D remains ambiguous. The CDR3 contains 14 residues. V shed 1 base and J shed 0 bases, with 7 bases lying between them. Germline V gives CDR1 DFQATT, CDR2 SNEGSKA (reference sequence). The chain's CDR3 is CSARVPYSGNTIYF. CDR3 in DNA: TGCAGTGCTAGAGTTCCGTACTCTGGAAACACCATATATTTT.

Notes on this clonotype: A read error may produce the germline difference seen at one junction end. This sequence joins TRBV4-2 and TRBJ1-3; D call uncertain. CDR1 and CDR2 from the germline V gene are LGHNA and YNFKEQ. The CDR3 is 12 residues long. The CDR3 protein is CASSLLGNTIYF. Written as DNA, the CDR3 is TGCGCCAGCAGCCTGCTCGGAAACACCATATATTTT.

Within the sample, this clonotype is medium-sized. The chain links TRBV15 to TRBJ2-7; tentatively, D is TRBD2 (6 bases). This CDR3 has 15 residues. Trimming shortened V by 1 base and J by 3 bases, and 13 bases separated the two germline ends. Per the germline V gene, CDR1 is LNHNV and CDR2 is YYDKDF (reference sequence). The DNA for the CDR3 is TGTGCCACCAGCAGAGCACGGGCCGGGGGCTACGAGCAGTACTTC. Protein product: CATSRARAGGYEQYF.

This clonotype has just a few counts. A single base separates this from a much larger clone, so it may be a read error. The CDR3 DNA reads as TGTGCCAGCAGCACGGGGGCAGGAAGGGTGAACACTAAAGCTTTCTTT. The encoded protein is CASSTGAGRVNTKAFF. The chain joins TRBV5-5 to TRBJ1-1; D perhaps matches TRBD1 (6 bases). The CDR3 is made up of 16 amino acids. Germline values: CDR1 SGHKS, CDR2 YYEKEE (reference sequence). Looking up the rest from reference TRBV5-5 and TRBJ1-1 gives the full variable domain: DAGVTQSPTHLIKTRGQQVTLRCSPISGHKSVSWYQQVLGQGPQFIFQYYEKEERGRGNFPDRFSARQFPNYSSELNVNALLLGDSALYLCASSTGAGRVNTKAFFGQGTRLTVV.

This clonotype appeared a few times. The chain carries TRBV2 and TRBJ2-3; D perhaps matches TRBD2 (6 bases). This CDR3 has 15 residues. Germline values: CDR1 SNHLY, CDR2 FYNNEI. Deletions cut 5 bases from V and 1 base from J, with 13 bases between. The CDR3 DNA sequence: TGTGCCAGCAGTTACCGGGACTCGCGCACAGATACGCAGTATTTT. Encoded protein: CASSYRDSRTDTQYF.

About this clonotype: This sequence may be a read error, since a much larger clone differs from it by one base. The gene calls are TRBV24-1 and TRBJ1-2; TRBD1 might be the D (5 bases). The germline gives CDR1 KGHDR, CDR2 SFDVKD. The CDR3 consists of 16 residues. CDR3 amino acids: CAISDPTRGEGYGYTF. In DNA, the CDR3 is TGTGCCATCAGTGACCCAACCCGGGGGGAAGGCTATGGCTACACCTTC.